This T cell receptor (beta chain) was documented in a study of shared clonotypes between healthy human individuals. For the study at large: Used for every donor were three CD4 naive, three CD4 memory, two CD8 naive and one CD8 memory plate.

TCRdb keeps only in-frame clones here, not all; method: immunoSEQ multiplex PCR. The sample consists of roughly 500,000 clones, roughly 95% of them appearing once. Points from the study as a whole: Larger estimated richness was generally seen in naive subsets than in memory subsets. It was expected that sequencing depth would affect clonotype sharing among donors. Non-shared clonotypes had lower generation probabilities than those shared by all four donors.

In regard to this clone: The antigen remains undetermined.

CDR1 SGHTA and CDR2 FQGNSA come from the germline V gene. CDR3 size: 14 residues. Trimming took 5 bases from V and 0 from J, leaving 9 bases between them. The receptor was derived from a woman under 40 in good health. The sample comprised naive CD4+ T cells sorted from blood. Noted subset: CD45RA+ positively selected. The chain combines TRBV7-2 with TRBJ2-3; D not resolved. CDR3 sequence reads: CASSPAGSTDTQYF. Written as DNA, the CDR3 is TGTGCCAGCAGCCCGGCCGGAAGCACAGATACGCAGTATTTT.